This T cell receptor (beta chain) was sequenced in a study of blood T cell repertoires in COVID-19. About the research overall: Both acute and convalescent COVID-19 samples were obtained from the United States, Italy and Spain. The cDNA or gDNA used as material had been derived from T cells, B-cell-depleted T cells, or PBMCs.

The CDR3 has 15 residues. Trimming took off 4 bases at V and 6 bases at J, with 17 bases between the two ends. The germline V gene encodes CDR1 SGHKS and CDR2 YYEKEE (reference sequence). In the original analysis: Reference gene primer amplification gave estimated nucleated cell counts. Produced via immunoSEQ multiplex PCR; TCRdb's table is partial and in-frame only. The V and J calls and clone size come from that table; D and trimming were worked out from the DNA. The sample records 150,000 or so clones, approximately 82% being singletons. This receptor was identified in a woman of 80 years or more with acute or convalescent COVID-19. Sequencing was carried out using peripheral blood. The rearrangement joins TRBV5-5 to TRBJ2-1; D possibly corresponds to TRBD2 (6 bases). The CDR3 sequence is CASSPETGRSNEQFF. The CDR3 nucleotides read TGTGCCAGCAGCCCGGAAACGGGGAGGAGCAATGAGCAGTTCTTC.